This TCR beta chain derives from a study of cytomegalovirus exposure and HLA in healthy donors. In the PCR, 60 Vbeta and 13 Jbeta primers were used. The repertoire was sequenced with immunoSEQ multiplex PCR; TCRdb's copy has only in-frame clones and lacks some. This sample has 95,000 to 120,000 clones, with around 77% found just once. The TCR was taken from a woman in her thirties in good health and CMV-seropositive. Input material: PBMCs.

As DNA, the CDR3 is TGCAGTTGCGACAGGGTGACCACAGATACGCAGTATTTT. Protein: CSCDRVTTDTQYF. The V and J genes are TRBV29-1 and TRBJ2-3; 7 bases fit TRBD1. The CDR3 totals 13 residues. Germline lookup yields CDR1 SQVTM and CDR2 ANQGSEA.